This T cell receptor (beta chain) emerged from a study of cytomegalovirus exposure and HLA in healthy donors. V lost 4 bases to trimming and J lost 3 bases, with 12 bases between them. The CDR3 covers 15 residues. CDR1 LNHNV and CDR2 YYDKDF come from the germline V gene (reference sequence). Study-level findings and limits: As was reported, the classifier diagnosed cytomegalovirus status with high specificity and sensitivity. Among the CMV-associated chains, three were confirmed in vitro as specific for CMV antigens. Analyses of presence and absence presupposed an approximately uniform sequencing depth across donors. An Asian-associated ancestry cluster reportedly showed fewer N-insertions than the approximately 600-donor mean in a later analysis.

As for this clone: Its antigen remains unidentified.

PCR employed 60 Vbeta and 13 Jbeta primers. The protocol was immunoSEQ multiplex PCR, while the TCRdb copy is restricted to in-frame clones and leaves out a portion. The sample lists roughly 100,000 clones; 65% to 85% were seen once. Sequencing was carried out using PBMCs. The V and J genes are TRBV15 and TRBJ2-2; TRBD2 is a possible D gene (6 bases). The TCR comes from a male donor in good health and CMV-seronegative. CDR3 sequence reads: CATSTFWRDTGELFF. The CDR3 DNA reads TGTGCCACCAGCACCTTTTGGAGGGACACCGGGGAGCTGTTTTTT.